This T cell receptor (beta chain) was sequenced during a study of blood T cell repertoires in COVID-19. This CDR3 region has 14 residues. Trimming removed 1 base from V and 3 bases from J, with 6 bases in between. Per germline, CDR1 KGHDR and CDR2 SFDVKD. Sequencing was performed with immunoSEQ multiplex PCR; in TCRdb, only in-frame clones are kept and a portion is missing. This table has 200,000 or so clones, approximately 89% appearing once. This clone was observed a few times. The chain is built from TRBV24-1 and TRBJ2-1; a possible D gene is TRBD1 (5 bases). The sample taken for sequencing was PBMCs or T cells enriched from blood (not recorded which). This clonotype was sampled from a woman in her forties with acute COVID-19. The chain's CDR3 is CATSDLRGYNEQFF. CDR3 nucleotides: TGTGCCACCAGTGATTTAAGGGGCTACAATGAGCAGTTCTTC.